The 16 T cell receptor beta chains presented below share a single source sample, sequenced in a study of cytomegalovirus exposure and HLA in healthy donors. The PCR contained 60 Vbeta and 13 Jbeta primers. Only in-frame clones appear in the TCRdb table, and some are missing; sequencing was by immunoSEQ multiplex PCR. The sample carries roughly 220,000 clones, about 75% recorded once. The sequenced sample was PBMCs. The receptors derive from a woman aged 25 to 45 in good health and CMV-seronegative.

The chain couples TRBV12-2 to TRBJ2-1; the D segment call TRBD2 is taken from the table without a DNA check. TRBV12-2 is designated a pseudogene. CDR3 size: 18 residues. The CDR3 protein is CASRDHSTRLAEDNEQFF. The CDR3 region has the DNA TGTGCAAGTCGTGACCATTCGACACGTCTAGCAGAGGACAATGAGCAGTTCTTC.

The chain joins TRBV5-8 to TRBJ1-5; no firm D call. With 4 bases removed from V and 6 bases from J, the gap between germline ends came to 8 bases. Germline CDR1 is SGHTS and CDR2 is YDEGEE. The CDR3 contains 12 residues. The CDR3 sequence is CASSTRGQPQHF. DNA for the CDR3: TGTGCCAGCAGCACACGGGGTCAGCCCCAGCATTTT.

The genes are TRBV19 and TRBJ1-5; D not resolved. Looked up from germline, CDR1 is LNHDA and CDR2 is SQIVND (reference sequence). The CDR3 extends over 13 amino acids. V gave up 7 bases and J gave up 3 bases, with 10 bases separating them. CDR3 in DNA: TGTGCCAGTATGGCTGGTTTCAATCAGCCCCAGCATTTT. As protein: CASMAGFNQPQHF. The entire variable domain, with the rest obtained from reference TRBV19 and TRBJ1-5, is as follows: DGGITQSPKYLFRKEGQNVTLSCEQNLNHDAMYWYRQDPGQGLRLIYYSQIVNDFQKGDIAEGYSVSREKKESFPLTVTSAQKNPTAFYLCASMAGFNQPQHFGDGTRLSIL.

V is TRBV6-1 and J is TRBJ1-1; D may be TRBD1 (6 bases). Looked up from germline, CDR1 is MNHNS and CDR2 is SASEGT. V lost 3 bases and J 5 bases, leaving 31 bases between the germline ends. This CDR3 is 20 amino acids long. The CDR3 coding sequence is TGTGCCAGCAGTGACGGTACAGGGTTGGGCGTATTAATCCCCCGAACTGAAGCTTTCTTT. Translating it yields CASSDGTGLGVLIPRTEAFF.

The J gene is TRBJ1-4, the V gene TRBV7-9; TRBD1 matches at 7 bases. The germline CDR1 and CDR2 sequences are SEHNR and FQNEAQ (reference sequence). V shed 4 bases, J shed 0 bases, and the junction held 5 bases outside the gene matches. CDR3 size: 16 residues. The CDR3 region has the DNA TGTGCCAGCAGCTGGGGACAGATTCCAACTAATGAAAAACTGTTTTTT. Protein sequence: CASSWGQIPTNEKLFF.

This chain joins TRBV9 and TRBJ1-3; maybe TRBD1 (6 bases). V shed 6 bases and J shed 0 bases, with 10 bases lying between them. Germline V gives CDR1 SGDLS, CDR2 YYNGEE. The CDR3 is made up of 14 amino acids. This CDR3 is CASTQGGSGNTIYF. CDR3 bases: TGTGCCAGCACGCAAGGGGGCTCTGGAAACACCATATATTTT.

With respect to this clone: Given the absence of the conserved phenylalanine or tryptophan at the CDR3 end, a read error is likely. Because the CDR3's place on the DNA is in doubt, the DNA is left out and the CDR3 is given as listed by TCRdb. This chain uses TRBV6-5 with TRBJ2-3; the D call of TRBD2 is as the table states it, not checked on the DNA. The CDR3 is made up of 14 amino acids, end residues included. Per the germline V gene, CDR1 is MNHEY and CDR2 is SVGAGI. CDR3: CASSSTGVSLSHKV.

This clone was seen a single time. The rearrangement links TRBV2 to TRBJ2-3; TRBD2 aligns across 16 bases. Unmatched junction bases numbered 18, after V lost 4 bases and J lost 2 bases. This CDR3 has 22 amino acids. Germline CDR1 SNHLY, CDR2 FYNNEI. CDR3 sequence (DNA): TGTGCCAGCAGTGTCCCCCCCACCTTGACGGGACTAGCGGGGGGGTCCACAGATACGCAGTATTTT. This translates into CASSVPPTLTGLAGGSTDTQYF.

CDR3: CASSVDSYNEQFF. Written as DNA, the CDR3 is TGTGCCAGCAGCGTGGACAGCTACAATGAGCAGTTCTTC. J is TRBJ2-1 and V is TRBV7-3; tentatively, D is TRBD1 (6 bases). This CDR3 is built from 13 residues. Deletions cut 5 bases from V and 3 bases from J, with 8 bases between. Germline-derived CDR1 and CDR2 are SGHTA and FQGTGA.

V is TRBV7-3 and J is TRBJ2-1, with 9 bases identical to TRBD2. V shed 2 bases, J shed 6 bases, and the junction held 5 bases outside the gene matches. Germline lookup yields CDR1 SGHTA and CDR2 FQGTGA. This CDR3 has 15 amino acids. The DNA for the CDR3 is TGTGCCAGCAGCTTAGCAGCGGGGGGACTCAATGAGCAGTTCTTC. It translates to CASSLAAGGLNEQFF. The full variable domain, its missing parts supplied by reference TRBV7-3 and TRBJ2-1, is GAGVSQTPSNKVTEKGKYVELRCDPISGHTALYWYRQSLGQGPEFLIYFQGTGAADDSGLPNDRFFAVRPEGSVSTLKIQRTERGDSAVYLCASSLAAGGLNEQFFGPGTRLTVL.

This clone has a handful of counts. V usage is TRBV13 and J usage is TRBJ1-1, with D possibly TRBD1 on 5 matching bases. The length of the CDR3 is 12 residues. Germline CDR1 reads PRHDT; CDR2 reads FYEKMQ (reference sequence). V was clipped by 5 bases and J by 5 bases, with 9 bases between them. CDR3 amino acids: CASSPGGTEAFF. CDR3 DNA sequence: TGTGCCAGCAGCCCCGGGGGGACTGAAGCTTTCTTT.

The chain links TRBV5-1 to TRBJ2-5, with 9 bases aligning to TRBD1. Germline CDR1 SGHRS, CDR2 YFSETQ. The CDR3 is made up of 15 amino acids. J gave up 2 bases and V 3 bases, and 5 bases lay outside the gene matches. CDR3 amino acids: CASSYTGGGQETQYF. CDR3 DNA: TGCGCCAGCAGCTACACAGGGGGCGGGCAAGAGACCCAGTACTTC.

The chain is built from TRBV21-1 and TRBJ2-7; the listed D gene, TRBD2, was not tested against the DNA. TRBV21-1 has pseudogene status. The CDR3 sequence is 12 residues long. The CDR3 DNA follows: TGTGCCAGCAGCAAAGGGATCGAGGCTCCAAGCTTC. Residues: CASSKGIEAPSF.

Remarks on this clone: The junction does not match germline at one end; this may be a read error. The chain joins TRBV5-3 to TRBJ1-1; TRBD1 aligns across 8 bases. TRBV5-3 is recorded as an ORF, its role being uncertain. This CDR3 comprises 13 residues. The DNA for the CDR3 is TGCGGCACAGGGGGTCTTACGAACACTGAAGCTTTCTTT. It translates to CGTGGLTNTEAFF.

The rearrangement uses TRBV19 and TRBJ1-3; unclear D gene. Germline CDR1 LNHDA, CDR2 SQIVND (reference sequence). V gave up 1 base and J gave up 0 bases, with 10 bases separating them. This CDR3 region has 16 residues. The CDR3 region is CASSIGTLSSGNTIYF. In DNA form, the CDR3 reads TGTGCCAGTAGTATAGGAACGTTGAGCTCTGGAAACACCATATATTTT.

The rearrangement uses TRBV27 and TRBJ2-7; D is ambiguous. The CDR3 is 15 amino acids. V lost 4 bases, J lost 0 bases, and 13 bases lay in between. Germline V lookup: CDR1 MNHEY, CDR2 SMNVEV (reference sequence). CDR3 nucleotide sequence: TGTGCCAGCAGTTCCGCGCTCTCTACCTCCTACGAGCAGTACTTC. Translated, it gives CASSSALSTSYEQYF.